The clone carrying this T cell receptor beta chain showed up many times. Compared with germline, one end of the junction differs, possibly owing to a read error. This sample is part of a study of regulatory T cells in long-lasting Graves disease. CDR1 SGHTA and CDR2 FQGNSA come from the germline V gene. This CDR3 contains 15 residues. Noted time point: newly diagnosed GD, antithyroid drugs for less than 3 months. The TCR library was made from RNA that had been extracted from PBMCs in TRIzol. Arm-PCR of CDR3 regions and iRepertoire HTBI primers were the basis on which TCR beta libraries were built. TCRdb itself ran the multiplex PCR reads through MiXCR, one entry per CDR3 protein. The sample has roughly 500,000 distinct CDR3 sequences, roughly 14% seen once. The sample was also linked to a second study, of T cells in Graves' hyperthyroidism and ophthalmopathy. As that study records: Participants, patients aged 18 to 65, had newly diagnosed hyperthyroidism with a duration under 2 months. The study used the HTBI primer set for a first-round RT-PCR of the TCR CDR3.

The sequence came from a man aged 25-45 years with Graves disease. The input for sequencing was peripheral blood mononuclear cells (PBMCs), taken at new diagnosis, from a patient treated with antithyroid drugs. V is TRBV7-2 and J is TRBJ2-7; the match to TRBD2 covers 7 bases. The CDR3 bases are TGTGCCAGCAGCGTAGCGGGTCAAAGGGGCTACGAGCAGTACTTC. Translated, it gives CASSVAGQRGYEQYF. The full variable domain, in which reference TRBV7-2 and TRBJ2-7 provide the parts outside the CDR3, is GAGVSQSPSNKVTEKGKDVELRCDPISGHTALYWYRQSLGQGLEFLIYFQGNSAPDKSGLPSDRFSAERTGGSVSTLTIQRTQQEDSAVYLCASSVAGQRGYEQYFGPGTRLTVT.